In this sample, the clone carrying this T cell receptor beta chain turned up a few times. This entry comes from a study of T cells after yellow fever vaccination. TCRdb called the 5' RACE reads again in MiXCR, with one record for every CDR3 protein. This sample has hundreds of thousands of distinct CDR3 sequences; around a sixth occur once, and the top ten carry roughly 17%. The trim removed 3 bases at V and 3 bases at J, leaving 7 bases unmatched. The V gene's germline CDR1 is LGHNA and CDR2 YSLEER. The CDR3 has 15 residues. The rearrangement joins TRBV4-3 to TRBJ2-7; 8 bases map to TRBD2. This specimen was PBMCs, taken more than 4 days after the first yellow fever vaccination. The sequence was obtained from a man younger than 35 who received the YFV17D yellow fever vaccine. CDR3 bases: TGCGCCAGCAGCCAGGAGCGGGGGTCTAACTACGAGCAGTACTTC. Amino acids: CASSQERGSNYEQYF.